This T cell receptor (beta chain) was profiled in a study of PD-1 blockade in classical Hodgkin lymphoma. V was pared by 11 bases and J by 4 bases, with 18 bases between. CDR3 length: 13 residues. CDR1 and CDR2 from the germline V gene are MNHNS and SASEGT. The table came from immunoSEQ multiplex PCR; TCRdb's copy has only in-frame clones and leaves some out. The profile shows 80,000 to 100,000 clones, 90% to 95% of them singletons. The time point was: cycle 4 day 1 (C4D1), after more than five weeks of nivolumab. All patients experienced relapse after autologous stem cell transplantation, and brentuximab vedotin exposure was variable. Complete response, partial response or progressive disease were the best responses. Study-wide findings and caveats: Whereas CD4+ TCR diversity had risen significantly by C4D1, CD8+ TCR diversity had not. Baseline diversity was lower in partial responders and progressors than complete responders. Newly diagnosed patients were reported to exhibit reduced baseline TCR diversity relative to healthy donors.

About this clone: The antigen is not known.

The material was peripheral blood mononuclear cells (PBMCs), obtained before the fourth cycle of nivolumab. This sequence was found in a human donor with classical Hodgkin lymphoma. The chain carries TRBV6-1 and TRBJ2-7; D may be TRBD2 (6 bases). CDR3 residues: CALGLPPIYEQYF. CDR3 nucleotide sequence: TGTGCCTTAGGACTACCTCCTATATACGAGCAGTACTTC.